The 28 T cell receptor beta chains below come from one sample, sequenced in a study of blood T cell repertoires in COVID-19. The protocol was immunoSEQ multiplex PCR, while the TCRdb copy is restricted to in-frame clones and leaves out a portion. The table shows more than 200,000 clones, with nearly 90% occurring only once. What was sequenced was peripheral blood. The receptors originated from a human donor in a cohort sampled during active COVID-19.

CDR3 sequence: CASGRGDTEAFF. The CDR3 DNA reads TGTGCCAGCGGGCGGGGTGACACTGAAGCTTTCTTT. This chain connects TRBV7-9 to TRBJ1-1; D not resolved. Deletions cut 8 bases from V and 3 bases from J, with 10 bases between. The CDR3 is 12 amino acids. Germline CDR1 and CDR2: SEHNR and FQNEAQ (reference sequence).

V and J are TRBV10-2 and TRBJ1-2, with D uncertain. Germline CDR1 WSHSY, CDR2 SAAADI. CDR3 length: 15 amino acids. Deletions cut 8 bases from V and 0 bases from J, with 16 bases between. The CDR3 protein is CASSGRPVPNYGYTF. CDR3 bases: TGCGCCAGCTCGGGAAGGCCAGTTCCTAACTATGGCTACACCTTC.

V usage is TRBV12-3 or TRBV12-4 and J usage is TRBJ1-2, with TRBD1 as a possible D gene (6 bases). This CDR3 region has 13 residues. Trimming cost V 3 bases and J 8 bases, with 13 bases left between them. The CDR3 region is CASSLGQGIGYTF. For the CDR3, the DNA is TGTGCCAGCAGTTTGGGGCAGGGGATCGGCTACACCTTC.

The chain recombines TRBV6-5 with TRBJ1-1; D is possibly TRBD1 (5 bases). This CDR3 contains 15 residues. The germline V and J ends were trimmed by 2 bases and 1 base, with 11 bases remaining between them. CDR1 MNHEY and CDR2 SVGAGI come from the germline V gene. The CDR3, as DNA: TGTGCCAGCAGTTACAGTGAGACAGCGAACACTGAAGCTTTCTTT. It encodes CASSYSETANTEAFF.

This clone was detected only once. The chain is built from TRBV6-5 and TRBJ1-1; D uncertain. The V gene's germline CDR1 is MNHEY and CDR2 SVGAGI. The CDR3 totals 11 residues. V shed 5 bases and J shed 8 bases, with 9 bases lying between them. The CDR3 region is CASSTRGEAFF. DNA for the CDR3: TGTGCCAGCAGTACCCGCGGCGAAGCTTTCTTT.

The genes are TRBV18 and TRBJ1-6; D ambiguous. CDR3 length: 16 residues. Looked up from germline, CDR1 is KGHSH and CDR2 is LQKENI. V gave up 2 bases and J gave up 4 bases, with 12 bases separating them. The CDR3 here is CASSPRRDGYNSPLHF. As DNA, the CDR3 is TGTGCCAGCTCACCAAGGAGGGATGGATATAATTCACCCCTCCACTTT.

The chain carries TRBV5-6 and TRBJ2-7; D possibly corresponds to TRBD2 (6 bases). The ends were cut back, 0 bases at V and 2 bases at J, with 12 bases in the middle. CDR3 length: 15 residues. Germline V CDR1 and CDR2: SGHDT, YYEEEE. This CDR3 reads CASSLGGVAPYEQYF. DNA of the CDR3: TGTGCCAGCAGCTTGGGGGGGGTAGCTCCCTACGAGCAGTACTTC.

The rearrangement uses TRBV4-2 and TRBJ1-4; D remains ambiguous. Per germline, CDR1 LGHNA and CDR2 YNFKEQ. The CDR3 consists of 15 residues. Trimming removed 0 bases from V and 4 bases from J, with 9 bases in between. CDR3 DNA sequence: TGTGCCAGCAGCCAAGACGCAAGCCTTAATGAAAAACTGTTTTTT. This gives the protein CASSQDASLNEKLFF.

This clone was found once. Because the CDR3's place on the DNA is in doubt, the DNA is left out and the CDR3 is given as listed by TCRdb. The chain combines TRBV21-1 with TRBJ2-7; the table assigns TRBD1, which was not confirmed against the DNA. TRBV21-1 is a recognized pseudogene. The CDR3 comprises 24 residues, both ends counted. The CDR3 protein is CASSKVVGQGSRSRARPPTGEQYF.

In nucleotides, the CDR3 is TGCGCCAGCAGCACTCGACAGGGGGTTAGGGGAAACATTCAGTACTTC. Protein: CASSTRQGVRGNIQYF. The chain employs TRBV4-1 and TRBJ2-4; 9 nucleotides agree with TRBD1. Germline CDR1 reads MGHRA; CDR2 reads YSYEKL. V lost 5 bases and J lost 6; bases outside the gene matches: 11. CDR3 length: 16 amino acids.

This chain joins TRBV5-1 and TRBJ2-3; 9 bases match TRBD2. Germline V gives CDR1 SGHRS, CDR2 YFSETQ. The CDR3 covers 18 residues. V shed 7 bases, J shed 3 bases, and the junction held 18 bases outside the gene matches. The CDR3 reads CASRPEGLAGEQTDTQYF. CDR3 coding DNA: TGCGCCAGCCGTCCCGAAGGGTTAGCGGGGGAACAGACAGATACGCAGTATTTT.

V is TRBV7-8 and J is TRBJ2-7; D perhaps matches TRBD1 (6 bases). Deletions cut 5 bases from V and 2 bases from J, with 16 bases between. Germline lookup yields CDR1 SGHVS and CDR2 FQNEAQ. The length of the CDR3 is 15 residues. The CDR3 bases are TGTGCCAGCAGCGTCTGGGGGCAGGTGGCCTACGAGCAGTACTTC. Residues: CASSVWGQVAYEQYF.

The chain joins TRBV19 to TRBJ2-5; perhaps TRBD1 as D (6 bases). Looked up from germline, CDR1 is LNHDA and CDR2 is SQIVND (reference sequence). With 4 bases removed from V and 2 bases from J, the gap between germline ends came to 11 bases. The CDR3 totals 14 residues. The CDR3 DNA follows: TGTGCCAGTAGTACACCTGGACAGCAAGAGACCCAGTACTTC. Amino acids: CASSTPGQQETQYF.

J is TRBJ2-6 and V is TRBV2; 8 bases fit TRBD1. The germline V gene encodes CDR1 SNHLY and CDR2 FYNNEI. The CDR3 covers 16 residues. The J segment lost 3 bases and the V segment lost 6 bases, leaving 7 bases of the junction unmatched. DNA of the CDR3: TGTGCCAGCAGAAGACAGGGGCCCAATGGGGCCAACGTCCTGACTTTC. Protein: CASRRQGPNGANVLTF.

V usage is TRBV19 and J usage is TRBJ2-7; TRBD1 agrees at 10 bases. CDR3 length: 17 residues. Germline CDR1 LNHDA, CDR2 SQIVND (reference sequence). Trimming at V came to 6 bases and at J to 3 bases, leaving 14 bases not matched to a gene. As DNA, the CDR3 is TGTGCCAGTAGCGTAGGACAGGGGGAAGGGCGTCACTACGAGCAGTACTTC. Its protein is CASSVGQGEGRHYEQYF.

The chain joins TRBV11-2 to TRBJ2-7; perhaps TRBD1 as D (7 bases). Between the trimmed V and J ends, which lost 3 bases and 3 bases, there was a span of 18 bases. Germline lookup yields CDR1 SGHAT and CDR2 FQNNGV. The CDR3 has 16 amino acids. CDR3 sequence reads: CASSFDRDSLDYEQYF. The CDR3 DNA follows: TGTGCCAGCAGCTTCGACAGGGACTCACTGGACTACGAGCAGTACTTC.

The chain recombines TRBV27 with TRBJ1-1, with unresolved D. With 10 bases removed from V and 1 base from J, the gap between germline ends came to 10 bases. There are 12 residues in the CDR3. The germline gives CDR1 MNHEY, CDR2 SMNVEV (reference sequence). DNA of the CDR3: TGTGCCATAATGCCGGGGAACACTGAAGCTTTCTTT. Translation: CAIMPGNTEAFF.

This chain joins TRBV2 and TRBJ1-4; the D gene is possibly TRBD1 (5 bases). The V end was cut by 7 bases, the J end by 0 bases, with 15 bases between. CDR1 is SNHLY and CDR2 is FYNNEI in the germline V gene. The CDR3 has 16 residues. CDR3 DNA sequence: TGTGCCAGCATATGGGATCAGGGTGCAACTAATGAAAAACTGTTTTTT. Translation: CASIWDQGATNEKLFF.

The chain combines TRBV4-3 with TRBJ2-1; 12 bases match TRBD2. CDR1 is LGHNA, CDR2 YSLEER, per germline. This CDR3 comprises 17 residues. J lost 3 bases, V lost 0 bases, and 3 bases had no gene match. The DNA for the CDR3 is TGCGCCAGCAGCCAAGAAGCTAGCGGGGGGGTCTACAATGAGCAGTTCTTC. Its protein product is CASSQEASGGVYNEQFF.

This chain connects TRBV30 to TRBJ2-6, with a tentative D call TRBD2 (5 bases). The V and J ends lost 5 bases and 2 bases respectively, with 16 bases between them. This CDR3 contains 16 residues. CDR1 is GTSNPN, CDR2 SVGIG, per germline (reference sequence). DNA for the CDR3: TGTGCCTGGTCCGGGAATTCGGACCCTGGGGCCAACGTCCTGACTTTC. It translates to CAWSGNSDPGANVLTF. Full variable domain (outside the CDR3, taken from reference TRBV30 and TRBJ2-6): SQTIHQWPATLVQPVGSPLSLECTVEGTSNPNLYWYRQAAGRGLQLLFYSVGIGQISSEVPQNLSASRPQDRQFILSSKKLLLSDSGFYLCAWSGNSDPGANVLTFGAGSRLTVL.

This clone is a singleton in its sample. DNA for the CDR3: TGTGCCTGGATTGAGGGTTCGTTCCGGGGGGCTGATGGCTACACCTTC. It is translated as CAWIEGSFRGADGYTF. The chain recombines TRBV30 with TRBJ1-2, with D possibly matching TRBD1 (6 bases). CDR3 length equals 16 residues. V dropped 4 bases and J dropped 6 bases, with 24 bases sitting between them. CDR1 and CDR2 from the germline V gene are GTSNPN and SVGIG (reference sequence). The full variable domain, its missing parts supplied by reference TRBV30 and TRBJ1-2, is SQTIHQWPATLVQPVGSPLSLECTVEGTSNPNLYWYRQAAGRGLQLLFYSVGIGQISSEVPQNLSASRPQDRQFILSSKKLLLSDSGFYLCAWIEGSFRGADGYTFGSGTRLTVV.

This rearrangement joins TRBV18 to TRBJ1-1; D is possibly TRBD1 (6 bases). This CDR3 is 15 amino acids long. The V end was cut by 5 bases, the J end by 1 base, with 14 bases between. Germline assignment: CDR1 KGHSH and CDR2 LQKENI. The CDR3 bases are TGTGCCAGCTCATCTTTGACAGGCACGAACACTGAAGCTTTCTTT. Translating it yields CASSSLTGTNTEAFF.

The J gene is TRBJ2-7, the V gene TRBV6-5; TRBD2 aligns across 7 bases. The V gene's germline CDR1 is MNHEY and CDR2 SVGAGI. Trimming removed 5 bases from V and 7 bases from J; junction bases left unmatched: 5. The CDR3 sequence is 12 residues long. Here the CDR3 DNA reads TGTGCCAGCAGTCGGCCGGGGGGAGAGCAGTACTTC. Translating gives CASSRPGGEQYF.

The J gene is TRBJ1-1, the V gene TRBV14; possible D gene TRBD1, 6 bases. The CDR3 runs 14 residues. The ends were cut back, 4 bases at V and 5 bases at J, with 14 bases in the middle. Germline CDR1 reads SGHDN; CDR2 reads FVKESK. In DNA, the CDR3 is TGTGCCAGCAGCCCAGGGGCCCTGGGGACTGAAGCTTTCTTT. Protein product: CASSPGALGTEAFF.

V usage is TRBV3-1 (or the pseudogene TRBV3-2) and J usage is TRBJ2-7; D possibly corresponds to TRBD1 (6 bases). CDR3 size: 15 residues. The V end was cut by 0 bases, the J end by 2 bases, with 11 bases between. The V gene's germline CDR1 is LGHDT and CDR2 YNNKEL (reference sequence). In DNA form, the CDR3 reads TGTGCCAGCAGCCAAGAATGGCAGGGGCCCTACGAGCAGTACTTC. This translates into CASSQEWQGPYEQYF.

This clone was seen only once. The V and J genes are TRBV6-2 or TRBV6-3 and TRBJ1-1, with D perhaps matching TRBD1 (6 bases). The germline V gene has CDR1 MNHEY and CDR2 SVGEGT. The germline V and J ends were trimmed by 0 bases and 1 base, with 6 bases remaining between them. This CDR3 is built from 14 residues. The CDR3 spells CASSYSGGNTEAFF. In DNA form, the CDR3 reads TGTGCCAGCAGTTACTCAGGGGGGAACACTGAAGCTTTCTTT.

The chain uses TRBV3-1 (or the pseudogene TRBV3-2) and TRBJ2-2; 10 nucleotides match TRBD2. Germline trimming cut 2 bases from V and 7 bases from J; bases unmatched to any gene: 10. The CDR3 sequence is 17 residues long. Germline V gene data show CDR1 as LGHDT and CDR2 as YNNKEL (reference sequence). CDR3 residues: CASSQTQLAGAIGELFF. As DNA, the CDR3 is TGTGCCAGCAGCCAAACCCAGCTAGCGGGAGCTATCGGGGAGCTGTTTTTT.

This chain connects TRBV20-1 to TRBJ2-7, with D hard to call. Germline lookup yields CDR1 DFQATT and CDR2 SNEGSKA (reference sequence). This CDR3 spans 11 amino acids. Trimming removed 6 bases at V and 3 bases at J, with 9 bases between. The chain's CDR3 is CSAPGYYEQYF. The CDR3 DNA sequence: TGCAGTGCCCCCGGGTACTACGAGCAGTACTTC.